The 25 T cell receptor beta chains given below trace back to one sample, sequenced in a study of cytomegalovirus exposure and HLA in healthy donors (dated by TCRdb to the late 2010s). The library relied on the immunoSEQ multiplex PCR assay. For the multiplex PCR, a mixture combining 60 forward primers for TCR Vbeta segments and 13 reverse primers for TCR Jbeta segments was used. TCRdb retrieved this table from immuneACCESS and kept in-frame rearrangements only. Not all clones are present; in checked studies, unresolved V genes account for under half, and no reason is known for the remainder. Within this sample are about 110,000 clones, with 81% of them counted one time only. The top ten clones comprise 2% to 2.5% of the sample. The sample comprised PBMCs. These receptors were obtained from a man aged 25 to 45 in good health and CMV-seronegative.

This chain links TRBV10-3 with TRBJ1-6; no definite D call. Germline V gene sequence: CDR1 ENHRY, CDR2 SYGVKD. Trimming cost V 3 bases and J 1 base, with 7 bases left between them. The CDR3 contains 15 residues. DNA for the CDR3: TGTGCCATCAGTGATAGAGGTTCCTATAATTCACCCCTCCACTTT. This gives the protein CAISDRGSYNSPLHF.

This chain uses TRBV30 with TRBJ1-2, with D perhaps TRBD1 (6 bases). Trimming shortened V by 5 bases and J by 0 bases, and 10 bases separated the two germline ends. The CDR3 has 13 residues. Looked up from germline, CDR1 is GTSNPN and CDR2 is SVGIG (reference sequence). The CDR3 DNA reads TGTGCCTGGTCAACAGGGTCTAACTATGGCTACACCTTC. Encoded protein: CAWSTGSNYGYTF.

The V call is TRBV19, the J call TRBJ2-5; TRBD1 agrees at 9 bases. The tail of the sequence fits TRBJ2-7 better, so the J call may be wrong. CDR3 length: 12 amino acids. The germline V gene encodes CDR1 LNHDA and CDR2 SQIVND (reference sequence). CDR3 amino acids: CATGTGIHEQYF. The CDR3 nucleotides read TGTGCCACTGGGACAGGGATCCACGAGCAGTACTTC.

The V call is TRBV9, the J call TRBJ1-2; D is perhaps TRBD1 (5 bases). CDR3 length equals 15 residues. V was trimmed by 3 bases and J by 0 bases, leaving 12 bases between them. Germline V CDR1 and CDR2: SGDLS, YYNGEE. CDR3 in DNA: TGTGCCAGCAGCGCCACAGGTACAACTAACTATGGCTACACCTTC. Protein sequence: CASSATGTTNYGYTF. Based on the CDR3 plus reference TRBV9 and TRBJ1-2, the full variable domain is DSGVTQTPKHLITATGQRVTLRCSPRSGDLSVYWYQQSLDQGLQFLIQYYNGEERAKGNILERFSAQQFPDLHSELNLSSLELGDSALYFCASSATGTTNYGYTFGSGTRLTVV.

The gene calls are TRBV5-6 and TRBJ2-3; 8 nucleotides line up with TRBD1. The germline gives CDR1 SGHDT, CDR2 YYEEEE. CDR3 length: 15 amino acids. Trimming removed 4 bases from V and 3 bases from J; junction bases left unmatched: 7. The CDR3 spells CASSRGQGGTDTQYF. The CDR3 nucleotides read TGTGCCAGCAGCCGCGGACAGGGAGGTACAGATACGCAGTATTTT. The variable domain in full, completed from reference TRBV5-6 and TRBJ2-3, reads DAGVTQSPTHLIKTRGQQVTLRCSPKSGHDTVSWYQQALGQGPQFIFQYYEEEERQRGNFPDRFSGHQFPNYSSELNVNALLLGDSALYLCASSRGQGGTDTQYFGPGTRLTVL.

V gene TRBV7-9 combines with J gene TRBJ2-7, with a tentative D call TRBD2 (5 bases). The CDR3 has 15 residues. Trimming took off 1 base at V and 5 bases at J, with 15 bases between the two ends. Germline CDR1 reads SEHNR; CDR2 reads FQNEAQ (reference sequence). CDR3 region: CASSLVTPGSHEQYF. The CDR3 DNA is TGTGCCAGCAGCTTAGTGACCCCGGGGTCCCACGAGCAGTACTTC.

The V call is TRBV18, the J call TRBJ1-1; D may be TRBD1 (6 bases). CDR1 is KGHSH and CDR2 is LQKENI in the germline V gene. Between the trimmed V and J ends, which lost 2 bases and 1 base, there was a span of 11 bases. This CDR3 has 15 residues. CDR3 sequence: CASSPGGASNTEAFF. The CDR3 DNA is TGTGCCAGCTCACCAGGGGGGGCTTCGAACACTGAAGCTTTCTTT.

The genes are TRBV11-2 and TRBJ2-2; 9 positions agree with TRBD2. The CDR3 has 16 amino acids. The junction had 11 bases not matched to a gene; V was cut back by 6 bases and J by 6 bases. The germline CDR1 and CDR2 sequences are SGHAT and FQNNGV. CDR3 sequence: CASRPGTSNPAGELFF. In nucleotides, the CDR3 is TGTGCCAGCAGACCCGGGACTAGCAACCCCGCCGGGGAGCTGTTTTTT.

J is TRBJ2-7 and V is TRBV2, with 9 bases lining up with TRBD2. The CDR3 has 16 residues. Germline V gene sequence: CDR1 SNHLY, CDR2 FYNNEI. The V segment lost 7 bases and the J segment 3 bases; nucleotides outside the gene matches: 13. DNA of the CDR3: TGTGCCAGCACCCCCCTCCGGCTAGCGGGGCGCTACGAGCAGTACTTC. Encoded protein: CASTPLRLAGRYEQYF.

The gene calls are TRBV11-2 and TRBJ1-3; D gene ambiguous. The V and J ends lost 5 bases and 4 bases respectively, with 12 bases between them. From germline, CDR1 is SGHAT and CDR2 FQNNGV. The length of the CDR3 is 14 residues. For the CDR3, the DNA is TGTGCCAGCAGCCTACAGAGGGCCGGAAACACCATATATTTT. This translates into CASSLQRAGNTIYF.

The rearrangement joins TRBV21-1 to TRBJ2-7; TRBD1, the table's D call, was not compared with the DNA. TRBV21-1 is classified as a pseudogene. There are 16 residues in the CDR3. CDR3 sequence (DNA): TGTGCCAGCAGCCGACGGGACAACGCAGGTTCGTACGAGCAGTACTTC. Encoded protein: CASSRRDNAGSYEQYF.

The chain is built from TRBV9 and TRBJ2-1; 7 nucleotides align to TRBD2. Germline V gene lookup returns CDR1 SGDLS and CDR2 YYNGEE. The length of the CDR3 is 14 residues. V lost 3 bases, J lost 3 bases, and 3 bases stayed unmatched. CDR3 amino acids: CASSAWEGYNEQFF. CDR3 DNA: TGTGCCAGCAGCGCCTGGGAGGGCTACAATGAGCAGTTCTTC.

This clone was seen a single time. This chain uses TRBV28 with TRBJ1-2, with no clear D. The CDR3 extends over 12 amino acids. V gave up 5 bases and J gave up 7 bases, with 11 bases separating them. From germline, CDR1 is MDHEN and CDR2 SYDVKM. The CDR3 DNA reads TGTGCCAGCAGTCGGGCGGGAGGTGGCTACACCTTC. It codes for CASSRAGGGYTF.

The CDR3, as DNA: TGCAGCGTCTCGGGGCAGGGGTTTGACTATGGCTACACCTTC. This codes for CSVSGQGFDYGYTF. This chain links TRBV29-1 with TRBJ1-2; the D gene is possibly TRBD1 (6 bases). V was shortened by 6 bases and J by 3 bases, with 17 bases between the two germline ends. The germline gives CDR1 SQVTM, CDR2 ANQGSEA. This CDR3 contains 14 residues.

This chain uses TRBV9 with TRBJ1-2; TRBD1 might be the D (6 bases). CDR3 size: 16 residues. Germline V gives CDR1 SGDLS, CDR2 YYNGEE. Trimming left V 4 bases short and J 5 bases short, with 21 bases between. The CDR3 nucleotides are TGTGCCAGCAGCCCCGGGGGGGGCGGGGGCGGTTATGGCTACACCTTC. This translates into CASSPGGGGGGYGYTF.

The chain recombines TRBV23-1 with TRBJ1-5, with TRBD1 as a possible D gene (6 bases). TRBV23-1 is an ORF, and what it does is uncertain. This CDR3 spans 17 amino acids. Trimming removed 3 bases at V and 1 base at J, with 16 bases between. The CDR3 reads CASSHSPGTQSNQPQHF. The CDR3 coding sequence is TGCGCCAGCAGTCACTCGCCCGGGACACAGAGCAATCAGCCCCAGCATTTT.

This clone has more than one count but fewer than ten. The V call is TRBV14, the J call TRBJ2-7; D call uncertain. V was shortened by 4 bases and J by 2 bases, with 21 bases between the two germline ends. CDR1 and CDR2 from the germline V gene are SGHDN and FVKESK. CDR3 length: 17 residues. In DNA form, the CDR3 reads TGTGCCAGCAGCCCCCTGGGTGGGCCACGTGCACCCTACGAGCAGTACTTC. This gives the protein CASSPLGGPRAPYEQYF.

The genes are TRBV9 and TRBJ2-1, with D perhaps TRBD1 (5 bases). The CDR3 covers 12 residues. Germline CDR1 and CDR2: SGDLS and YYNGEE. The V and J ends lost 3 bases and 8 bases respectively, with 9 bases between them. DNA of the CDR3: TGTGCCAGCAGCGCCCCAGGGTATGAGCAGTTCTTC. This translates into CASSAPGYEQFF.

The rearrangement uses TRBV5-1 and TRBJ2-7; 9 bases map to TRBD1. The CDR3 loop spans 16 amino acids. CDR1 SGHRS and CDR2 YFSETQ come from the germline V gene. Trimming at V came to 2 bases and at J to 2 bases, leaving 8 bases not matched to a gene. CDR3 sequence: CASSLQYGTGTYEQYF. The CDR3 DNA follows: TGCGCCAGCAGCTTACAATACGGGACAGGGACCTACGAGCAGTACTTC.

The rearrangement uses TRBV11-2 and TRBJ2-3; a weak D match, TRBD1 (5 bases). The CDR3 has 14 amino acids. Germline V gene data show CDR1 as SGHAT and CDR2 as FQNNGV. V was trimmed by 7 bases and J by 0 bases, leaving 11 bases between them. This CDR3 is CASTLGPSTDTQYF. CDR3 DNA sequence: TGTGCCAGCACTCTGGGGCCTAGCACAGATACGCAGTATTTT.

This chain links TRBV7-6 with TRBJ1-5; D unresolved. Trimming took 4 bases from V and 3 from J, leaving 13 bases between them. Germline CDR1 SGHVS, CDR2 FNYEAQ. The CDR3 extends over 15 amino acids. CDR3 in amino acids: CASSSESGANQPQHF. DNA for the CDR3: TGTGCCAGCAGCTCCGAATCGGGAGCCAATCAGCCCCAGCATTTT.

The table lists this clone with a count of one. The chain combines TRBV11-2 with TRBJ1-1, with unresolved D. CDR3 length equals 13 residues. V shed 3 bases and J shed 4 bases, with 9 bases lying between them. Germline V CDR1 and CDR2: SGHAT, FQNNGV. CDR3 DNA sequence: TGTGCCAGCAGCTTTGGAGGAATCACTGAAGCTTTCTTT. Amino acids: CASSFGGITEAFF.

The V call is TRBV9, the J call TRBJ2-1; 9 nucleotides agree with TRBD2. CDR1 SGDLS and CDR2 YYNGEE come from the germline V gene. This CDR3 comprises 15 residues. J was trimmed by 2 bases and V by 4 bases; bases with no gene match: 4. CDR3 bases: TGTGCCAGCAGCCCCACTAGCGGGCCCTACAATGAGCAGTTCTTC. Amino acid sequence: CASSPTSGPYNEQFF. The whole variable domain, remainder taken from reference TRBV9 and TRBJ2-1, is DSGVTQTPKHLITATGQRVTLRCSPRSGDLSVYWYQQSLDQGLQFLIQYYNGEERAKGNILERFSAQQFPDLHSELNLSSLELGDSALYFCASSPTSGPYNEQFFGPGTRLTVL.

This chain connects TRBV7-2 to TRBJ2-2, with a tentative D call TRBD2 (5 bases). This CDR3 has 15 residues. Germline CDR1 reads SGHTA; CDR2 reads FQGNSA. V was clipped by 5 bases and J by 0 bases, with 10 bases between them. This chain's CDR3 is CASSASGTNTGELFF. The DNA for the CDR3 is TGTGCCAGCAGCGCCAGCGGTACGAACACCGGGGAGCTGTTTTTT. The entire variable domain, with the rest obtained from reference TRBV7-2 and TRBJ2-2, is as follows: GAGVSQSPSNKVTEKGKDVELRCDPISGHTALYWYRQSLGQGLEFLIYFQGNSAPDKSGLPSDRFSAERTGGSVSTLTIQRTQQEDSAVYLCASSASGTNTGELFFGEGSRLTVL.

V and J are TRBV2 and TRBJ1-2; a possible D gene is TRBD1 (6 bases). V was clipped by 4 bases and J by 7 bases, with 16 bases between them. The length of the CDR3 is 14 residues. Per the germline V gene, CDR1 is SNHLY and CDR2 is FYNNEI. The CDR3 nucleotides read TGTGCCAGCAGTGGGACAGCCAACGTGGGTGGCTACACCTTC. Residues: CASSGTANVGGYTF.